This T cell receptor (beta chain) was recorded in a study of cytomegalovirus exposure and HLA in healthy donors. The PCR ran on 60 Vbeta and 13 Jbeta primers. The protocol was immunoSEQ multiplex PCR, while the TCRdb copy is restricted to in-frame clones and leaves out a portion. The sample includes 190,000 or so clones, more than 75% of them seen just once. This CDR3 spans 14 amino acids. CDR1 is MNHEY and CDR2 is SVGAGI in the germline V gene. The ends lost 6 bases at V and 8 bases at J; junction bases unmatched: 10. V and J are TRBV6-5 and TRBJ2-1, with TRBD2 matching over 7 bases. The clonotype comes from a male donor in good health and CMV-seropositive. The specimen sequenced was PBMCs. CDR3 protein: CASRVGGSGHEQFF. The CDR3 nucleotides are TGTGCCAGCAGGGTCGGGGGGTCCGGCCATGAGCAGTTCTTC.